The 6 T cell receptor beta chains below all came from one sample that was sequenced in a study of blood T cell repertoires in COVID-19. Repertoires were generated with immunoSEQ multiplex PCR, while TCRdb's copy carries only in-frame clones and drops some. The data hold roughly 100,000 clones, with roughly 80% observed a single time. The sequenced sample was peripheral blood. The receptors originated from a woman older than 75 with active or convalescent COVID-19.

The CDR3, as DNA: TGTGCCAGCAGCGGGGGGGTAGCGGACCAAGAGACCCAGTACTTC. Encoded protein: CASSGGVADQETQYF. V is TRBV9 and J is TRBJ2-5; TRBD2 is a possible D gene (6 bases). The CDR3 is made up of 15 amino acids. V lost 3 bases and J 0 bases, leaving 12 bases between the germline ends. Looked up from germline, CDR1 is SGDLS and CDR2 is YYNGEE.

The V gene is TRBV4-2, the J gene TRBJ1-4, with TRBD1 identical over 7 bases. With V trimmed by 1 base and J by 0 bases, 2 bases remained unmatched. The CDR3 is made up of 16 amino acids. Germline loops: CDR1 LGHNA, CDR2 YNFKEQ. The CDR3 bases are TGTGCCAGCAGCCAAGGACAGGGCTCAACTAATGAAAAACTGTTTTTT. Translation: CASSQGQGSTNEKLFF.

This chain's CDR3 is CASSVRGAPNEKLFF. The CDR3, as DNA: TGTGCCAGCAGCGTTCGCGGGGCGCCTAATGAAAAACTGTTTTTT. The rearrangement uses TRBV9 and TRBJ1-4, with D possibly TRBD1 on 5 matching bases. Germline V gene lookup returns CDR1 SGDLS and CDR2 YYNGEE. With 2 bases removed from V and 3 bases from J, the gap between germline ends came to 11 bases. This CDR3 contains 15 residues.

The chain joins TRBV5-6 to TRBJ1-4; D call uncertain. CDR3 length: 14 residues. Deletions cut 2 bases from V and 0 bases from J, with 5 bases between. Germline CDR1 and CDR2: SGHDT and YYEEEE. DNA for the CDR3: TGTGCCAGCAGCTTTCTCGCAACTAATGAAAAACTGTTTTTT. Residues: CASSFLATNEKLFF.

CDR3 DNA sequence: TGCGCCAGCAGCTTGTCCGGGGGGCCCACAGATACGCAGTATTTT. Translation gives CASSLSGGPTDTQYF. V is TRBV5-1 and J is TRBJ2-3; D possibly corresponds to TRBD2 (7 bases). This CDR3 is 15 amino acids long. V lost 1 base, J lost 2 bases, and 11 bases lay in between. The germline V gene has CDR1 SGHRS and CDR2 YFSETQ.

The rearrangement links TRBV7-9 to TRBJ2-7; 7 bases match TRBD2. Germline assignment: CDR1 SEHNR and CDR2 FQNEAQ (reference sequence). The CDR3 is 15 residues long. The V and J ends lost 4 bases and 0 bases, in that order; junction bases with no gene match: 6. In DNA form, the CDR3 reads TGTGCCAGCAGCTCGCAGGGAGGGGTCTCCTACGAGCAGTACTTC. Translated: CASSSQGGVSYEQYF.